The 15 T cell receptor beta chains listed next were all sequenced from one sample in a study of cytomegalovirus exposure and HLA in healthy donors. Vbeta (60) and Jbeta (13) primers were used in the PCR. The repertoire was sequenced with immunoSEQ multiplex PCR; TCRdb's copy has only in-frame clones and lacks some. The data hold 200,000 or so clones, with 65% to 85% observed a single time. The specimen was PBMCs. The receptors stem from a young woman in good health and CMV-seronegative.

The genes are TRBV7-9 and TRBJ1-1; D might be TRBD1 (6 bases). This CDR3 spans 14 amino acids. V was cut by 6 bases and J by 0 bases, with 11 bases left in between. Germline V CDR1 and CDR2: SEHNR, FQNEAQ (reference sequence). Here the CDR3 reads CASSGQSMNTEAFF. The CDR3 region has the DNA TGTGCCAGCAGTGGACAGTCAATGAACACTGAAGCTTTCTTT.

Worth noting for this clone: An end of the junction differs from the germline gene, which may be a read error. The chain is built from TRBV5-4 and TRBJ2-3; TRBD1 might be the D (5 bases). The CDR3 spans 16 residues. The germline CDR1 and CDR2 sequences are SGHNT and YYREEE (reference sequence). The CDR3 DNA follows: TGTGCCAGCACCTCCTTTCCAGGTCTGAGCACAGGTACGCAGTATTTT. Translation: CASTSFPGLSTGTQYF.

The chain combines TRBV5-1 with TRBJ2-5; TRBD1 matches 9 bases. Trimming took 4 bases from V and 3 from J; bases not matched to a gene: 4. CDR3 length: 14 residues. Germline V gene data show CDR1 as SGHRS and CDR2 as YFSETQ. This CDR3 is CASSKGTGKETQYF. The CDR3 DNA follows: TGCGCCAGCAGCAAAGGGACAGGGAAAGAGACCCAGTACTTC.

Comment on this clone: The junction and the germline gene differ at one end; a read error may be behind it. The chain links TRBV2 to TRBJ1-3, with D perhaps matching TRBD1 (6 bases). Germline loops: CDR1 SNHLY, CDR2 FYNNEI. CDR3 size: 14 residues. DNA of the CDR3: TGTGCCAGCAGTGAAGGGGGGCCTGGAAACGCCATATATTTT. Protein product: CASSEGGPGNAIYF.

This chain links TRBV10-3 with TRBJ2-3, with D unclear. Germline loops: CDR1 ENHRY, CDR2 SYGVKD. CDR3 length: 15 residues. The V end was cut by 4 bases, the J end by 4 bases, with 15 bases between. CDR3 bases: TGTGCCATCAGTGGGGTTTCCGGCGGCGCAGATACGCAGTATTTT. Residues: CAISGVSGGADTQYF.

The J gene is TRBJ1-2, the V gene TRBV19; D unclear. CDR3 length equals 11 residues. CDR1 LNHDA and CDR2 SQIVND come from the germline V gene (reference sequence). Trimming removed 6 bases at V and 4 bases at J, with 6 bases between. The CDR3 DNA sequence: TGTGCCAGTAGCCGCGGCTATGGCTACACCTTC. As protein: CASSRGYGYTF. The full variable domain, its missing parts supplied by reference TRBV19 and TRBJ1-2, is DGGITQSPKYLFRKEGQNVTLSCEQNLNHDAMYWYRQDPGQGLRLIYYSQIVNDFQKGDIAEGYSVSREKKESFPLTVTSAQKNPTAFYLCASSRGYGYTFGSGTRLTVV.

Comments on this clone: One junction end does not reproduce the germline sequence, and a read error may be involved. This chain connects TRBV5-6 to TRBJ1-2; TRBD1 matches at 11 bases. Germline-derived CDR1 and CDR2 are SGHDT and YYEEEE. The CDR3 has 14 residues. DNA of the CDR3: TGTGCCAGCAGCTCGGGACAGGGGGTCTATGGCTACCCCTTC. Its translation is CASSSGQGVYGYPF.

This clone was picked up a small number of times. The chain joins TRBV5-6 to TRBJ2-5; TRBD2 matches at 9 bases. CDR3 length: 14 residues. Germline trimming cut 0 bases from V and 7 bases from J; bases unmatched to any gene: 4. The germline V gene has CDR1 SGHDT and CDR2 YYEEEE. Here the CDR3 reads CASSLAGREGTQYF. The CDR3 nucleotides read TGTGCCAGCAGCTTGGCCGGGCGGGAGGGGACCCAGTACTTC.

V is TRBV14 and J is TRBJ2-7, with 12 bases matching TRBD2. With V trimmed by 3 bases and J by 6 bases, 6 bases remained unmatched. The CDR3 contains 15 residues. CDR1 and CDR2 (germline): SGHDN, FVKESK. This CDR3 is CASSQTTSGRREQYF. The DNA of the CDR3 is TGTGCCAGCAGCCAGACGACTAGCGGGAGACGCGAGCAGTACTTC.

The chain joins TRBV21-1 to TRBJ2-3; whether TRBD2, the table's D call, matches the DNA was not checked. TRBV21-1 is designated a pseudogene. The CDR3 consists of 16 residues. CDR3: CASSKGASGGVDTQYF. The CDR3 region has the DNA TGTGCCAGCAGCAAAGGGGCTAGCGGGGGGGTAGATACGCAGTATTTT.

This chain links TRBV28 with TRBJ1-5; TRBD1 aligns across 8 bases. This CDR3 has 14 amino acids. Germline CDR1 is MDHEN and CDR2 is SYDVKM. J lost 4 bases, V lost 6 bases, and 5 bases had no gene match. CDR3 sequence: CASRGRTGNQPQHF. The CDR3 nucleotides are TGTGCCAGCAGGGGAAGGACAGGGAATCAGCCCCAGCATTTT.

The chain combines TRBV5-1 with TRBJ2-1, with 8 bases fitting TRBD2. Per germline, CDR1 SGHRS and CDR2 YFSETQ. V trimming: 4 bases; J trimming: 3 bases; junction bases outside the gene matches: 6. The CDR3 contains 15 residues. CDR3 bases: TGCGCCAGCAGCGTTAGCGGGGACCTCTACAATGAGCAGTTCTTC. Its translation is CASSVSGDLYNEQFF.

This clone was observed a few times. J is TRBJ2-1 and V is TRBV2; D is uncertain. Germline values: CDR1 SNHLY, CDR2 FYNNEI. The ends were cut back, 7 bases at V and 5 bases at J, with 15 bases in the middle. This CDR3 contains 14 residues. CDR3 residues: CASTPPSSHNEQFF. CDR3 in DNA: TGTGCCAGCACCCCTCCGTCAAGCCACAATGAGCAGTTCTTC. Complete variable domain (other parts from reference TRBV2 and TRBJ2-1): EPEVTQTPSHQVTQMGQEVILRCVPISNHLYFYWYRQILGQKVEFLVSFYNNEISEKSEIFDDQFSVERPDGSNFTLKIRSTKLEDSAMYFCASTPPSSHNEQFFGPGTRLTVL.

The gene calls are TRBV6-6 and TRBJ2-7; perhaps TRBD1 as D (6 bases). The CDR3 loop spans 15 amino acids. V was pared by 2 bases and J by 2 bases, with 13 bases between. CDR1 is MNHNY and CDR2 is SVGAGI in the germline V gene (reference sequence). CDR3 sequence reads: CASSYTKDRPYEQYF. CDR3 nucleotides: TGTGCCAGCAGTTACACCAAAGACAGGCCCTACGAGCAGTACTTC.

The table lists this clone with a few counts. The chain couples TRBV5-1 to TRBJ1-2, with TRBD1 matching 9 bases. CDR3 length equals 14 residues. CDR1 and CDR2 (germline): SGHRS, YFSETQ. The ends lost 4 bases at V and 4 bases at J; junction bases unmatched: 5. The CDR3 loop is CASSGQGLSYGYTF. The DNA of the CDR3 is TGCGCCAGCAGCGGACAGGGGTTAAGCTATGGCTACACCTTC.